The source of this TCR beta chain is a study of T cell responses to AZD1222 COVID-19 vaccine. The CDR3 spans 15 residues. CDR1 is MDHEN, CDR2 SYDVKM, per germline. Trimming removed 6 bases from V and 5 bases from J, with 16 bases in between. The method was immunoSEQ multiplex PCR; TCRdb's version includes in-frame clones alone and lacks a portion of them. The table has about 120,000 clones, 70% to 90% seen once; the top ten hold 8.5% to 12%. Findings of the study overall: Vaccine-associated CD4 TCRs ranged over spike, dominating at 160-218 and 743-854. Spike-specific TCR breadth and depth both grew after two AZD1222 doses.

As regards this clone: Antigen: not known.

The sample was peripheral blood, taken on day 0 of AZD1222 vaccination. The V and J genes are TRBV28 and TRBJ1-4; TRBD1 is a possible D gene (5 bases). This sequence was found in an adult in good health. CDR3 in DNA: TGTGCCAGCAGCTCCGTCGGGGGGACGAATGAAAAACTGTTTTTT. Protein: CASSSVGGTNEKLFF.